What follows is one TCR beta chain and its context. As yet, its antigen is unknown. The sample originates from a study of early T cells in non-severe SARS-CoV-2 infection. About the research overall: Investigators sequenced bulk RNA drawn from unsorted whole blood, and chains remained unpaired. Study-level points and caveats: Matching with VDJdb favored anti-spike CD8 responses (missing private and CD4 specificities).

The germline gives CDR1 SGHTA, CDR2 FQGTGA. The CDR3 sequence is 15 residues long. The V gene lost 2 bases and the J gene lost 1 base, with 12 bases spanning the gap. Each single cDNA molecule received a unique molecular identifier. MiXCR, applied by TCRdb to the 5' RACE reads, yields one record per CDR3 protein. The sample contains tens of thousands of distinct CDR3 sequences, 5% to 6.5% of which appear only once. The V call is TRBV7-3, the J call TRBJ2-7, with D unclear. Material for sequencing was whole blood. The clonotype comes from an adult who was a healthcare worker with PCR-confirmed SARS-CoV-2 infection or an uninfected control (not recorded which). CDR3 residues: CASSLVAAPSYEQYF. CDR3 sequence (DNA): TGTGCCAGCAGCTTAGTGGCGGCTCCTTCCTACGAGCAGTACTTC.